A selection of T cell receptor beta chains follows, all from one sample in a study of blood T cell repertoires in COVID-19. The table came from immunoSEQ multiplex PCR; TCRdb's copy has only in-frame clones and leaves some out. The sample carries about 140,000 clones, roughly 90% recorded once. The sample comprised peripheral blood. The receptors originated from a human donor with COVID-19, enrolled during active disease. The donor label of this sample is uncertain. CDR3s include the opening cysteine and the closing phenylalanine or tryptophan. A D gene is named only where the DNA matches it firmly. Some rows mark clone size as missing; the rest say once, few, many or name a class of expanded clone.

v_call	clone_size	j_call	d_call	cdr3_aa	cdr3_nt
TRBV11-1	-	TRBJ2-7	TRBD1	CASSQTGGIFYEQYF	TGTGCCAGCAGCCAGACAGGGGGCATCTTCTACGAGCAGTACTTC
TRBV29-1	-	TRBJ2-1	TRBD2	CSVGDPGLVDNEQFF	TGCAGCGTTGGGGACCCGGGACTAGTCGACAATGAGCAGTTCTTC
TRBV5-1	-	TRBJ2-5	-	CASSQGLGETQYF	TGCGCCAGCAGCCAGGGGTTGGGAGAGACCCAGTACTTC
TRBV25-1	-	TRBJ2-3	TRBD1	CASSAPDRRASTDTQYF	TGTGCCAGCAGTGCCCCGGACAGGCGTGCTAGCACAGATACGCAGTATTTT
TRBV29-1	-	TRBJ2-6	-	CSVEGRKSGANVLTF	TGCAGCGTTGAAGGGAGGAAGTCTGGGGCCAACGTCCTGACTTTC
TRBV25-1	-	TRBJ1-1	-	CASSTPGNTEAFF	TGTGCCAGCAGTACGCCCGGGAACACTGAAGCTTTCTTT
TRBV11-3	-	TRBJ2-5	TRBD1	CASSPDRVGETQYF	TGTGCCAGCAGCCCAGACAGGGTAGGAGAGACCCAGTACTTC
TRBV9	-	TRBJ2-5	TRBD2	CASSVVPSGGQETQYF	TGTGCCAGCAGCGTAGTCCCTAGCGGGGGCCAAGAGACCCAGTACTTC
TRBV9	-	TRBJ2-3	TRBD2	CASSVGRSGPGLAGVDTQYF	TGTGCCAGCAGCGTAGGAAGGTCAGGACCGGGACTAGCGGGAGTTGATACGCAGTATTTT
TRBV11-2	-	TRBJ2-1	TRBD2	CASSALDGSAGGSYNEQFF	TGTGCCAGCAGCGCTTTAGATGGATCTGCGGGAGGGTCCTACAATGAGCAGTTCTTC
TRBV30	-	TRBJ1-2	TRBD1	CAWSVRLGTGGNYGYTF	TGTGCCTGGAGTGTACGTCTTGGGACAGGGGGAAACTATGGCTACACCTTC
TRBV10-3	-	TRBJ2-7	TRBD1	CAISPGTGNHPWAEQYF	TGTGCCATCAGTCCCGGGACAGGGAATCATCCCTGGGCCGAGCAGTACTTC
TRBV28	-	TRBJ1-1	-	CASSSEGSEAFF	TGTGCCAGCAGTTCAGAGGGATCTGAAGCTTTCTTT
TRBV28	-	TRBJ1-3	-	CASRDILSGNTIYF	TGTGCCAGCAGGGACATTCTCTCTGGAAACACCATATATTTT
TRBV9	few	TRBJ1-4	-	CASSADPGLNEKLFF	TGTGCCAGCAGCGCCGATCCAGGGCTGAATGAAAAACTGTTTTTT
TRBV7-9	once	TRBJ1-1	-	CASSWGRDTEAFF	TGTGCCAGCTCCTGGGGGAGGGACACTGAAGCTTTCTTT
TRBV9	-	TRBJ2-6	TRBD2	CASSVPGGAIGGANVLTF	TGTGCCAGCAGCGTACCCGGGGGGGCGATAGGTGGGGCCAACGTCCTGACTTTC
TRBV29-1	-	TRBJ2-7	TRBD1	CSVGIGTAYYEQYF	TGCAGCGTTGGGATTGGGACAGCTTACTACGAGCAGTACTTC
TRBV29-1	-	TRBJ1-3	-	CSVEHDKAGNTIYF	TGCAGCGTTGAACACGACAAGGCTGGAAACACCATATATTTT
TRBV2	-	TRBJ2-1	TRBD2	CASNGGSLSYNEQFF	TGTGCCAGCAACGGCGGGAGTCTATCCTACAATGAGCAGTTCTTC
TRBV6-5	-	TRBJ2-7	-	CASSSGTLAYEQYF	TGTGCCAGCAGTTCCGGGACACTTGCCTACGAGCAGTACTTC
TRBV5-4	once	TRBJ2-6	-	CASSLAGVLSGANVLTF	TGTGCCAGCAGCTTGGCAGGGGTCCTCTCTGGGGCCAACGTCCTGACTTTC
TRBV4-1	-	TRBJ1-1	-	CASSQETGVRTEAFF	TGCGCCAGCAGCCAAGAGACGGGGGTGAGAACTGAAGCTTTCTTT
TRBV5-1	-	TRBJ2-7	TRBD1	CASSLEGADYEQYF	TGCGCCAGCAGCTTGGAGGGGGCGGACTACGAGCAGTACTTC
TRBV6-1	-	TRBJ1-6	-	CASSEEARTGSPLHF	TGTGCCAGCAGTGAAGAGGCCAGGACGGGATCACCCCTCCACTTT
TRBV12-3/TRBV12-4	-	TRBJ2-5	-	CASSFGERETQYF	TGTGCCAGCAGTTTCGGGGAGCGGGAGACCCAGTACTTC
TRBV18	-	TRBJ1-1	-	CASSPSGEGTEAFF	TGTGCCAGCTCACCCTCGGGGGAAGGAACTGAAGCTTTCTTT
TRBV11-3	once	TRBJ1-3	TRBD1	CASSSGTGGNTIYF	TGTGCCAGCAGCTCCGGGACAGGAGGGAACACCATATATTTT
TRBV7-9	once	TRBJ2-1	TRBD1	CASIRGQGDNEQFF	TGTGCCAGCATCAGGGGGCAGGGGGACAATGAGCAGTTCTTC
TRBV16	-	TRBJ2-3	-	CASSPSGGVDTQYF	TGTGCCAGCAGCCCCTCCGGCGGGGTGGATACGCAGTATTTT
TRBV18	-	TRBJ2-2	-	CASSPPSGGNTGELFF	TGTGCCAGCTCACCCCCCTCAGGTGGGAACACCGGGGAGCTGTTTTTT
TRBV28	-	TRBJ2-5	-	CASSFTQGSIETQYF	TGTGCCAGCAGTTTCACGCAGGGGAGCATAGAGACCCAGTACTTC
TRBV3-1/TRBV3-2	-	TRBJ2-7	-	CASSQGAEEQYF	TGTGCCAGCAGCCAGGGGGCGGAGGAGCAGTACTTC
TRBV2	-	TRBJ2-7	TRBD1	CASSADRGLGEQYF	TGTGCCAGCAGTGCTGACAGGGGCCTGGGGGAGCAGTACTTC
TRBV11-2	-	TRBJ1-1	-	CASSFRSGTEAFF	TGTGCCAGCAGCTTCCGATCAGGCACTGAAGCTTTCTTT
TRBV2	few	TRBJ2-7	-	CASNADSAYEQYF	TGTGCCAGCAATGCGGACTCCGCCTACGAGCAGTACTTC
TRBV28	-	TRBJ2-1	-	CASTLYNEQFF	TGTGCCAGCACCCTTTACAATGAGCAGTTCTTC
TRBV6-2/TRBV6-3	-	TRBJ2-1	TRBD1	CASSYGGTGLLNEQFF	TGTGCCAGCAGTTATGGAGGGACAGGGCTATTGAATGAGCAGTTCTTC
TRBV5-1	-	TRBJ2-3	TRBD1	CASSPDRGEDTQYF	TGCGCCAGCAGCCCTGACAGGGGTGAAGATACGCAGTATTTT
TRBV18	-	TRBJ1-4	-	CASSPIWTQNEKLFF	TGTGCCAGCTCACCAATCTGGACACAGAATGAAAAACTGTTTTTT
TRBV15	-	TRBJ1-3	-	CATSRDAGAGNTIYF	TGTGCCACCAGCAGAGATGCGGGTGCTGGAAACACCATATATTTT
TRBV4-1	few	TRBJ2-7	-	CASSQGPRGAYEQYF	TGCGCCAGCAGCCAAGGCCCAAGGGGTGCGTACGAGCAGTACTTC
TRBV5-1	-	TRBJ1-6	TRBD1	CASSPTGGDSPLHF	TGCGCCAGCAGCCCGACAGGGGGCGATTCACCCCTCCACTTT
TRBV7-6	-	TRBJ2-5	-	CASSLNRLETQYF	TGTGCCAGCAGCTTAAACAGGCTGGAGACCCAGTACTTC
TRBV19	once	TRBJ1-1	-	CASSDRGWVANTEAFF	TGTGCCAGTAGCGACCGGGGATGGGTGGCAAACACTGAAGCTTTCTTT
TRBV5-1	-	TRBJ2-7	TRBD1	CASSLGQGSYEQYF	TGCGCCAGCAGCTTGGGACAGGGTAGCTACGAGCAGTACTTC
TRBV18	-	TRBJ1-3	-	CASSPRRAAGGNTIYF	TGTGCCAGCTCACCACGCAGGGCCGCTGGTGGAAACACCATATATTTT
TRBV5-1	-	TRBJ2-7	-	CASSLFGGGGYEQYF	TGCGCCAGCAGCTTGTTTGGGGGAGGGGGCTACGAGCAGTACTTC
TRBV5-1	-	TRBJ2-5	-	CASSLMAGQETQYF	TGCGCCAGCAGCTTGATGGCAGGGCAAGAGACCCAGTACTTC
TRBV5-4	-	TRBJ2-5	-	CASSLEQVQETQYF	TGTGCCAGCAGCTTGGAACAGGTTCAAGAGACCCAGTACTTC
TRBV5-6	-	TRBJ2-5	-	CASSPFARGGETQYF	TGTGCCAGCAGCCCATTTGCCAGGGGTGGAGAGACCCAGTACTTC
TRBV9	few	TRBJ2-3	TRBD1	CASSPRDRPAHTQYF	TGTGCCAGCAGCCCCCGGGACAGGCCCGCACATACGCAGTATTTT
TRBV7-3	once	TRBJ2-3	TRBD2	CASSPGPSGAPKRDTQYF	TGTGCCAGCAGCCCGGGACCTAGCGGAGCCCCAAAGAGAGATACGCAGTATTTT
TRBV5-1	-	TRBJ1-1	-	CASSLGGHTEAFF	TGCGCCAGCAGCTTGGGGGGGCACACTGAAGCTTTCTTT